This T cell receptor beta chain emerged from a study of PD-1 blockade in classical Hodgkin lymphoma. Remarks on this clone: As yet, its antigen is unknown.

Regarding time point: cycle 4 day 1 (C4D1), after 5 to 7 weeks of nivolumab. Each patient's relapse followed autologous stem cell transplantation, and brentuximab vedotin exposure varied. Sequencing was performed with immunoSEQ multiplex PCR; in TCRdb, only in-frame clones are kept and a portion is missing. The repertoire holds 27,000 or so clones, around 72% seen once, with approximately 3.6% in the top ten. Study-wide results and limits: With CD4+ cells, TCR diversity rose significantly by C4D1, but not with CD8+ cells. Healthy donors were reported to have higher baseline TCR diversity than newly diagnosed patients. Those achieving complete response showed baseline diversity like newly diagnosed patients. Individuals initiating nivolumab under 1 year after ASCT were excluded.

The germline V gene encodes CDR1 SGHRS and CDR2 YFSETQ. Trimming left V 0 bases short and J 7 bases short, with 5 bases between. This CDR3 region has 12 residues. This sample comprised peripheral blood mononuclear cells (PBMCs), obtained before the fourth cycle of nivolumab. The V call is TRBV5-1, the J call TRBJ2-1, with unresolved D. The TCR sequence derives from a human donor with classical Hodgkin lymphoma. DNA of the CDR3: TGCGCCAGCAGCTTGGGGGTGAATGAGCAGTTCTTC. As protein: CASSLGVNEQFF.